Below are 29 T cell receptor beta chains sequenced from a single sample in a study of regulatory T cells in long-lasting Graves disease. Relying on iRepertoire HTBI primers and Arm-PCR of CDR3 regions, the team built TCR beta libraries. TCRdb recomputed calls from the multiplex PCR reads with MiXCR, one row per CDR3 protein. The table lists roughly 520,000 distinct CDR3 sequences, 12% of them singletons. Regarding time point: newly diagnosed GD, antithyroid drugs for less than 3 months. The TCR library used RNA extracted from PBMCs. This sample was also put to use in a study of T cells in Graves' hyperthyroidism and ophthalmopathy.

The source was peripheral blood mononuclear cells (PBMCs), collected at new diagnosis, from a patient treated with antithyroid drugs. These TCRs come from a woman in her thirties with Graves disease.

This clonotype was found many times. The CDR3 nucleotides read TGTGCCAGCAGCCAGGGGGCGGGACCCCAAGAGACCCAGTACTTC. Residues: CASSQGAGPQETQYF. The chain combines TRBV7-3 with TRBJ2-5, with 8 positions matching TRBD1. The germline V gene has CDR1 SGHTA and CDR2 FQGTGA. With 5 bases clipped from V and 1 base from J, the junction kept 6 bases outside the gene matches. CDR3 length: 15 amino acids.

Worth noting for this clonotype: A far larger clone is one base from this, pointing to a likely read error. The chain couples TRBV11-3 to TRBJ2-5, with TRBD2 as a possible D gene (6 bases). The germline gives CDR1 SGHNT, CDR2 YENEEA. The V and J ends lost 5 bases and 1 base respectively, with 17 bases between them. The CDR3 has 16 amino acids. The CDR3 sequence: CASSPRRAGFQETQYF. CDR3 DNA: TGTGCCAGCAGCCCCCGGAGAGCGGGTTTCCAAGAGACCCAGTACTTC.

The chain combines TRBV6-1 with TRBJ1-6; possible D gene TRBD1, 6 bases. This CDR3 region has 16 residues. Trimming took 6 bases from V and 9 from J, leaving 21 bases between them. Germline CDR1 and CDR2: MNHNS and SASEGT. The CDR3 loop is CASSSGTRALGSPLHF. Written as DNA, the CDR3 is TGTGCCAGCAGCTCCGGGACACGGGCCCTGGGTTCACCCCTCCACTTT.

The genes are TRBV29-1 and TRBJ1-1; the D gene is possibly TRBD1 (6 bases). The V end was cut by 7 bases, the J end by 2 bases, with 11 bases between. In germline, CDR1 is SQVTM, CDR2 ANQGSEA. The CDR3 contains 12 residues. This CDR3 is CSALDSNTEAFF. For the CDR3, the DNA is TGCAGCGCCCTGGACAGCAACACTGAAGCTTTCTTT.

The rearrangement uses TRBV9 and TRBJ1-2; 9 nucleotides match TRBD1. The CDR3 runs to 16 residues. Looked up from germline, CDR1 is SGDLS and CDR2 is YYNGEE. The junction had 14 bases not matched to a gene; V was cut back by 3 bases and J by 8 bases. The CDR3 nucleotides are TGTGCCAGCAGCGCGAGCACCGGGACAGGGAGGGAGGGCTACACCTTC. It specifies CASSASTGTGREGYTF. Full variable domain (rest looked up from reference TRBV9 and TRBJ1-2): DSGVTQTPKHLITATGQRVTLRCSPRSGDLSVYWYQQSLDQGLQFLIQYYNGEERAKGNILERFSAQQFPDLHSELNLSSLELGDSALYFCASSASTGTGREGYTFGSGTRLTVV.

This clonotype was seen repeatedly, ten times or more. The gene calls are TRBV12-3 or TRBV12-4 and TRBJ1-2; D unresolved. V shed 6 bases and J shed 4 bases, with 12 bases lying between them. The length of the CDR3 is 13 residues. CDR3 in amino acids: CASSPNGPYGYTF. The CDR3 nucleotides are TGTGCCAGCAGCCCTAACGGCCCCTATGGCTACACCTTC.

J is TRBJ1-6 and V is TRBV25-1; maybe TRBD1 (5 bases). The CDR3 is 15 residues long. Germline-derived CDR1 and CDR2 are MGHDK and SYGVNS. The V end lost 6 bases, the J end lost 4 bases, and 13 bases lay between the germline ends. Here the CDR3 DNA reads TGTGCCAGCAGCTTTGGGGGGAAGTATAATTCACCCCTCCACTTT. It codes for CASSFGGKYNSPLHF.

The sample holds many counts of this clonotype. The rearrangement links TRBV11-3 to TRBJ2-1; 8 bases match TRBD2. Germline assignment: CDR1 SGHNT and CDR2 YENEEA. The CDR3 length is 15 residues. V shed 5 bases, J shed 6 bases, and the junction held 9 bases outside the gene matches. CDR3 coding DNA: TGTGCCAGCAGCCCCAGGTTAGCGGGGCTCAATGAGCAGTTCTTC. Translated: CASSPRLAGLNEQFF.

In its sample, this clonotype was seen many times. This chain connects TRBV19 to TRBJ2-1; tentatively, D is TRBD2 (7 bases). The CDR3 runs to 17 residues. The germline CDR1 and CDR2 sequences are LNHDA and SQIVND (reference sequence). V dropped 4 bases and J dropped 0 bases, with 16 bases sitting between them. CDR3 sequence reads: CASSTSKGGSSYNEQFF. The CDR3 region has the DNA TGTGCCAGTAGTACATCGAAGGGGGGGAGCTCCTACAATGAGCAGTTCTTC. Together with reference TRBV19 and TRBJ2-1, the CDR3 gives the full variable domain: DGGITQSPKYLFRKEGQNVTLSCEQNLNHDAMYWYRQDPGQGLRLIYYSQIVNDFQKGDIAEGYSVSREKKESFPLTVTSAQKNPTAFYLCASSTSKGGSSYNEQFFGPGTRLTVL.

This clonotype appeared many times. The CDR3 DNA reads as TGTGCCAGCAGTGCCAAGAGACTAGAAGAATCCTACGAGCAGTACTTC. The encoded protein is CASSAKRLEESYEQYF. The genes are TRBV6-1 and TRBJ2-7, with TRBD2 as a possible D gene (6 bases). Trimming removed 4 bases at V and 1 base at J, with 17 bases between. CDR1 MNHNS and CDR2 SASEGT come from the germline V gene. This CDR3 spans 16 amino acids.

This clonotype was observed at least ten times. The V gene is TRBV5-5, the J gene TRBJ2-2, with D tentatively TRBD1 or TRBD2 (5 bases each). Germline V CDR1 and CDR2: SGHKS, YYEKEE (reference sequence). Trimming took off 0 bases at V and 3 bases at J, with 9 bases between the two ends. The CDR3 runs to 15 residues. In nucleotides, the CDR3 is TGTGCCAGCAGCTTGGCGACGGGGCACACCGGGGAGCTGTTTTTT. It encodes CASSLATGHTGELFF. Supplemented by reference TRBV5-5 and TRBJ2-2, the full variable domain reads DAGVTQSPTHLIKTRGQQVTLRCSPISGHKSVSWYQQVLGQGPQFIFQYYEKEERGRGNFPDRFSARQFPNYSSELNVNALLLGDSALYLCASSLATGHTGELFFGEGSRLTVL.

This clonotype was counted a few times. V is TRBV20-1 and J is TRBJ1-1, with D perhaps matching TRBD1 (5 bases). V lost 3 bases and J 10 bases, leaving 15 bases between the germline ends. Germline V lookup: CDR1 DFQATT, CDR2 SNEGSKA (reference sequence). The CDR3 is 12 residues long. The CDR3 nucleotides read TGCAGTGCTAGCTCCGGGACGGGGGGAGCTTTCTTT. Translated: CSASSGTGGAFF.

This clonotype was picked up many times. The J gene is TRBJ2-3, the V gene TRBV3-1, with D hard to call. The germline CDR1 and CDR2 sequences are LGHDT and YNNKEL (reference sequence). The V end lost 2 bases, the J end lost 0 bases, and 12 bases lay between the germline ends. The CDR3 length is 16 residues. The CDR3 loop is CASSQMAILSTDTQYF. CDR3 bases: TGTGCCAGCAGCCAAATGGCTATCCTTAGCACAGATACGCAGTATTTT.

This clonotype was seen many times. The rearrangement joins TRBV20-1 to TRBJ2-1, with TRBD2 matching 9 bases. CDR1 and CDR2 from the germline V gene are DFQATT and SNEGSKA (reference sequence). The CDR3 spans 16 residues. V lost 2 bases, J lost 1 base, and 6 bases stayed unmatched. Here the CDR3 reads CSARSLAGESYNEQFF. The CDR3, as DNA: TGCAGTGCTAGATCTTTAGCGGGAGAGTCCTACAATGAGCAGTTCTTC.

This clonotype occurred many times. This chain uses TRBV29-1 with TRBJ2-2, with 16 bases identical to TRBD2. The CDR3 consists of 16 residues. Trimming took 7 bases from V and 1 from J; bases not matched to a gene: 3. Germline CDR1 SQVTM, CDR2 ANQGSEA. The CDR3 sequence: CSAGTSGRENTGELFF. For the CDR3, the DNA is TGCAGCGCCGGGACTAGCGGGAGGGAGAACACCGGGGAGCTGTTTTTT.

The chain combines TRBV5-4 with TRBJ2-7; no clear D. The CDR3 is made up of 14 amino acids. Trimming stripped 4 bases from V and 7 bases from J, with 18 bases between. From germline, CDR1 is SGHNT and CDR2 YYREEE (reference sequence). The CDR3 protein is CASSRTDSSSEQYF. The CDR3, as DNA: TGTGCCAGCAGCCGCACCGATAGCTCGAGTGAGCAGTACTTC. The entire variable domain, with the rest obtained from reference TRBV5-4 and TRBJ2-7, is as follows: ETGVTQSPTHLIKTRGQQVTLRCSSQSGHNTVSWYQQALGQGPQFIFQYYREEENGRGNFPPRFSGLQFPNYSSELNVNALELDDSALYLCASSRTDSSSEQYFGPGTRLTVT.

J is TRBJ1-6 and V is TRBV27; D gene ambiguous. V was cut by 3 bases and J by 8 bases, with 8 bases left in between. The CDR3 runs to 13 residues. Looked up from germline, CDR1 is MNHEY and CDR2 is SMNVEV (reference sequence). The CDR3 DNA sequence: TGTGCCAGCAGTTTGAACGGGGATTCACCCCTCCACTTT. This sequence encodes CASSLNGDSPLHF.

The chain is built from TRBV29-1 and TRBJ2-7; D unclear. Germline lookup yields CDR1 SQVTM and CDR2 ANQGSEA. V was trimmed by 4 bases and J by 4 bases, leaving 14 bases between them. This CDR3 comprises 13 residues. The CDR3 region has the DNA TGCAGCGTTGTGGCCGGGTTTCCTTACGAGCAGTACTTC. It codes for CSVVAGFPYEQYF.

This clonotype was observed many times. The genes are TRBV10-3 and TRBJ2-1; D perhaps matches TRBD2 (6 bases). The germline V gene has CDR1 ENHRY and CDR2 SYGVKD. CDR3 length: 13 amino acids. V lost 11 bases and J lost 8, with 19 bases in between. CDR3 nucleotides: TGTGCCGCCTACCGGGACTCAGAGGATGAGCAGTTCTTC. This encodes CAAYRDSEDEQFF.

The rearrangement uses TRBV7-6 and TRBJ2-5; TRBD1 matches 9 bases. Trimming removed 7 bases from V and 1 base from J; junction bases left unmatched: 7. The CDR3 spans 15 residues. CDR1 SGHVS and CDR2 FNYEAQ come from the germline V gene. The CDR3 sequence is CASTPNRGRQETQYF. In DNA form, the CDR3 reads TGTGCCAGCACCCCTAACAGGGGGCGCCAAGAGACCCAGTACTTC.

The chain uses TRBV10-3 and TRBJ2-3; D possibly matches TRBD1 or TRBD2 (5 bases each). This CDR3 comprises 14 residues. V lost 7 bases and J lost 0, with 11 bases in between. Germline values: CDR1 ENHRY, CDR2 SYGVKD. CDR3 sequence reads: CAINRDQSTDTQYF. The CDR3, as DNA: TGTGCCATCAACCGGGACCAAAGCACAGATACGCAGTATTTT.

This clonotype came up many times. The chain combines TRBV30 with TRBJ2-7, with 10 bases that match TRBD1. The CDR3 runs 14 residues. Germline lookup yields CDR1 GTSNPN and CDR2 SVGIG (reference sequence). After removal of 3 bases from V and 4 bases from J, the junction contained 6 bases not matched to a gene. Written as DNA, the CDR3 is TGTGCCTGGAGGGAGACAGGGGGCCTTTACGAGCAGTACTTC. This gives the protein CAWRETGGLYEQYF.

This clonotype was seen many times. The rearrangement uses TRBV7-9 and TRBJ2-2; TRBD1 aligns across 10 bases. Losses at the gene ends were 0 bases for V and 4 bases for J; bases not matched to a gene: 11. The CDR3 has 19 residues. Germline CDR1 SEHNR, CDR2 FQNEAQ (reference sequence). In nucleotides, the CDR3 is TGTGCCAGCAGCTTAGCGACAGGGGGCGCGTATTGGATCACCGGGGAGCTGTTTTTT. Amino acid sequence: CASSLATGGAYWITGELFF.

This clonotype was seen at least ten times. The rearrangement links TRBV2 to TRBJ2-3; D remains unclear. Looked up from germline, CDR1 is SNHLY and CDR2 is FYNNEI. The CDR3 length is 15 residues. With 3 bases removed from V and 4 bases from J, the gap between germline ends came to 14 bases. In nucleotides, the CDR3 is TGTGCCAGCAGTGAGGGGATTACTGTCGCAGATACGCAGTATTTT. Amino acids: CASSEGITVADTQYF.

This clonotype was seen at least ten times. The genes are TRBV11-2 and TRBJ2-1; D gene uncertain. Per the germline V gene, CDR1 is SGHAT and CDR2 is FQNNGV. The CDR3 is 15 amino acids. Trimming shortened V by 2 bases and J by 0 bases, and 8 bases separated the two germline ends. CDR3 loop: CASSLSRYSYNEQFF. CDR3 sequence (DNA): TGTGCCAGCAGCTTAAGCAGATACTCCTACAATGAGCAGTTCTTC.

This clonotype was found many times. The J gene is TRBJ1-1, the V gene TRBV19; D unresolved. Trimming removed 1 base at V and 4 bases at J, with 16 bases between. The CDR3 has 16 residues. Germline V gene sequence: CDR1 LNHDA, CDR2 SQIVND (reference sequence). The CDR3 loop is CASSIGRAWEGTEAFF. DNA of the CDR3: TGTGCCAGTAGTATAGGCCGGGCGTGGGAGGGCACTGAAGCTTTCTTT.

The sample holds a few counts of this clonotype. This rearrangement joins TRBV19 to TRBJ2-3; TRBD2 matches at 12 bases. V shed 1 base, J shed 4 bases, and the junction held 3 bases outside the gene matches. The CDR3 runs to 16 residues. Germline V CDR1 and CDR2: LNHDA, SQIVND (reference sequence). CDR3: CASSIGRLAGADTQYF. The CDR3 nucleotides read TGTGCCAGTAGTATAGGAAGACTAGCGGGAGCAGATACGCAGTATTTT.

Ten or more counts support this clonotype. The genes are TRBV20-1 and TRBJ2-1; 7 positions match TRBD2. With V trimmed by 7 bases and J by 6 bases, 24 bases remained unmatched. Germline-derived CDR1 and CDR2 are DFQATT and SNEGSKA (reference sequence). This CDR3 is built from 18 residues. CDR3 bases: TGCAGTGTGGTGGCTAGCGGTTCCCCGAGGTATTTACGCAATGAGCAGTTCTTC. Translating it yields CSVVASGSPRYLRNEQFF.

This clonotype has a count of ten or more. The chain is built from TRBV10-3 and TRBJ2-3, with no clear D. The V and J ends lost 10 bases and 6 bases respectively, with 11 bases between them. From germline, CDR1 is ENHRY and CDR2 SYGVKD. The length of the CDR3 is 11 residues. CDR3 sequence reads: CATDSGDTQYF. The CDR3 nucleotides read TGTGCCACCGACTCCGGGGATACGCAGTATTTT.